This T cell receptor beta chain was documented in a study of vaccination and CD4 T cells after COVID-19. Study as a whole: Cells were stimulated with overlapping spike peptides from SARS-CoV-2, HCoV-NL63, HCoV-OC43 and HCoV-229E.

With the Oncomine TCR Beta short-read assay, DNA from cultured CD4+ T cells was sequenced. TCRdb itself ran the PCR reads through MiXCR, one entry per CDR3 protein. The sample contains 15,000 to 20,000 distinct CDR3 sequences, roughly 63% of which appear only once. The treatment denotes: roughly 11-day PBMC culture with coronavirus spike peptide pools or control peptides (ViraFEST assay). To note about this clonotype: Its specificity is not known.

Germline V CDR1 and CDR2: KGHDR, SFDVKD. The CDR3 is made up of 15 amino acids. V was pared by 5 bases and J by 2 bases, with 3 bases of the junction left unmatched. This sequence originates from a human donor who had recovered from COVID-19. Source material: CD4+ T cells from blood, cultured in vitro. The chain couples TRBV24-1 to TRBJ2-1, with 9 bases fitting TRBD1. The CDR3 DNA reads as TGTGCCACCAGTGGGGGGACAGGGCCCTACAATGAGCAGTTCTTC. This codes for CATSGGTGPYNEQFF.